Each of the 28 T cell receptor beta chains below was sequenced from the same sample in a study of blood T cell repertoires in COVID-19. Data came from immunoSEQ multiplex PCR; TCRdb stores just in-frame clones and leaves some out. The table includes 200,000 or so clones, about four fifths detected once. Sequencing was performed on peripheral blood. These receptors all come from a woman older than 75 with COVID-19, enrolled during active disease.

The gene calls are TRBV5-1 and TRBJ2-1; 10 nucleotides match TRBD2. The V and J ends lost 1 base and 5 bases, in that order; junction bases with no gene match: 3. The CDR3 consists of 15 residues. CDR1 SGHRS and CDR2 YFSETQ come from the germline V gene. The CDR3 is CASSLIGLADNEQFF. CDR3 in DNA: TGCGCCAGCAGCTTGATCGGACTAGCGGACAATGAGCAGTTCTTC. The whole variable domain, remainder taken from reference TRBV5-1 and TRBJ2-1, is KAGVTQTPRYLIKTRGQQVTLSCSPISGHRSVSWYQQTPGQGLQFLFEYFSETQRNKGNFPGRFSGRQFSNSRSEMNVSTLELGDSALYLCASSLIGLADNEQFFGPGTRLTVL.

This clone was seen a handful of times. The chain links TRBV5-4 to TRBJ2-7; D may be TRBD1 (6 bases). CDR1 is SGHNT, CDR2 YYREEE, per germline (reference sequence). V was cut by 2 bases and J by 3 bases, with 18 bases left in between. CDR3 length equals 16 residues. CDR3 loop: CASSFEVRGGDYEQYF. CDR3 DNA: TGTGCCAGCAGCTTCGAGGTCAGGGGTGGGGACTACGAGCAGTACTTC. The entire variable domain, with the rest obtained from reference TRBV5-4 and TRBJ2-7, is as follows: ETGVTQSPTHLIKTRGQQVTLRCSSQSGHNTVSWYQQALGQGPQFIFQYYREEENGRGNFPPRFSGLQFPNYSSELNVNALELDDSALYLCASSFEVRGGDYEQYFGPGTRLTVT.

The chain employs TRBV27 and TRBJ1-2; 10 positions agree with TRBD1. This CDR3 contains 18 residues. Germline trimming cut 5 bases from V and 0 bases from J; bases unmatched to any gene: 12. The germline CDR1 and CDR2 sequences are MNHEY and SMNVEV (reference sequence). The CDR3, as DNA: TGTGCCAGCAGTCCACACTCCGGGACAGGGGCCTCTAACTATGGCTACACCTTC. Amino acid sequence: CASSPHSGTGASNYGYTF.

This clone is a singleton in its sample. The chain couples TRBV11-3 to TRBJ2-3, with 11 bases aligning to TRBD2. V lost 2 bases and J lost 5; bases outside the gene matches: 3. The CDR3 covers 15 residues. Germline assignment: CDR1 SGHNT and CDR2 YENEEA. CDR3 bases: TGTGCCAGCAGCTTATACGGGACTAGCGGAGATACGCAGTATTTT. Its protein product is CASSLYGTSGDTQYF.

The V and J genes are TRBV4-3 and TRBJ1-3; D call uncertain. Germline lookup yields CDR1 LGHNA and CDR2 YSLEER. Trimming pared 6 bases from V and 1 base from J, leaving 16 bases between. The CDR3 sequence is 16 residues long. In nucleotides, the CDR3 is TGCGCCAGCAGTCGTTACCACTTCCTATCTGGAAACACCATATATTTT. It yields the protein CASSRYHFLSGNTIYF.

The gene calls are TRBV5-1 and TRBJ2-3; 8 nucleotides align to TRBD1. V was pared by 6 bases and J by 3 bases, with 6 bases of the junction left unmatched. In germline, CDR1 is SGHRS, CDR2 YFSETQ. This CDR3 contains 14 residues. CDR3 protein: CASISGQGTDTQYF. CDR3 nucleotides: TGCGCCAGCATCTCCGGACAGGGAACAGATACGCAGTATTTT. Supplemented by reference TRBV5-1 and TRBJ2-3, the full variable domain reads KAGVTQTPRYLIKTRGQQVTLSCSPISGHRSVSWYQQTPGQGLQFLFEYFSETQRNKGNFPGRFSGRQFSNSRSEMNVSTLELGDSALYLCASISGQGTDTQYFGPGTRLTVL.

This rearrangement joins TRBV27 to TRBJ2-7; 9 bases align to TRBD1. This CDR3 spans 15 amino acids. Trimming cost V 5 bases and J 1 base; bases outside gene matches: 6. Germline V CDR1 and CDR2: MNHEY, SMNVEV (reference sequence). CDR3 amino acids: CASSMLGQGSYEQYF. DNA of the CDR3: TGTGCCAGCAGTATGTTGGGACAGGGTTCCTACGAGCAGTACTTC.

The chain joins TRBV7-2 to TRBJ2-7; TRBD1 matches 7 bases. The length of the CDR3 is 15 residues. V shed 1 base and J 2 bases; nucleotides not matched to a gene: 5. The germline V gene has CDR1 SGHTA and CDR2 FQGNSA. For the CDR3, the DNA is TGTGCCAGCAGCTTAGTTCAGGGGGTAACCTACGAGCAGTACTTC. This encodes CASSLVQGVTYEQYF.

With regard to this clone: Other DNA variants within this sample encode the same CDR3. The chain joins TRBV5-6 to TRBJ2-7; 9 positions match TRBD1. V trimming: 4 bases; J trimming: 3 bases; junction bases outside the gene matches: 5. The CDR3 is 14 amino acids. Germline-derived CDR1 and CDR2 are SGHDT and YYEEEE. DNA for the CDR3: TGTGCCAGCAGCCTGGGACAGGGCCTCTACGAGCAGTACTTC. Its protein is CASSLGQGLYEQYF.

The chain combines TRBV5-1 with TRBJ2-4, with D possibly TRBD1 on 7 matching bases. Trimming pared 1 base from V and 1 base from J, leaving 12 bases between. The CDR3 extends over 16 amino acids. Germline CDR1 is SGHRS and CDR2 is YFSETQ. The CDR3 nucleotides read TGCGCCAGCAGCTTGATTCCAGGGGGGGCCAAAAACATTCAGTACTTC. This codes for CASSLIPGGAKNIQYF.

The chain carries TRBV19 and TRBJ2-7; D might be TRBD2 (6 bases). With 4 bases removed from V and 3 bases from J, the gap between germline ends came to 10 bases. This CDR3 spans 13 amino acids. Germline lookup yields CDR1 LNHDA and CDR2 SQIVND (reference sequence). Here the CDR3 reads CASSKGGLYEQYF. CDR3 in DNA: TGTGCCAGTAGTAAGGGAGGCCTCTACGAGCAGTACTTC.

The rearrangement joins TRBV2 to TRBJ1-2; 8 bases are a match to TRBD1. V lost 4 bases and J lost 6; bases outside the gene matches: 19. Germline values: CDR1 SNHLY, CDR2 FYNNEI. CDR3 length: 18 amino acids. CDR3 region: CASSGGSGDRPLENGYTF. The CDR3 DNA follows: TGTGCCAGCAGTGGGGGGTCGGGGGACAGGCCACTTGAAAATGGCTACACCTTC.

This chain links TRBV7-6 with TRBJ2-1; 8 bases map to TRBD1. V shed 5 bases, J shed 0 bases, and the junction held 3 bases outside the gene matches. Germline CDR1 and CDR2: SGHVS and FNYEAQ. The CDR3 is 15 amino acids. CDR3 sequence: CASSHGQGSYNEQFF. The CDR3 DNA reads TGTGCCAGCAGCCACGGACAGGGCTCCTACAATGAGCAGTTCTTC. Full variable domain (missing parts from reference TRBV7-6 and TRBJ2-1): GAGVSQSPRYKVTKRGQDVALRCDPISGHVSLYWYRQALGQGPEFLTYFNYEAQQDKSGLPNDRFSAERPEGSISTLTIQRTEQRDSAMYRCASSHGQGSYNEQFFGPGTRLTVL.

This clone was seen a handful of times. The chain combines TRBV9 with TRBJ2-5; no clear D gene. Germline-derived CDR1 and CDR2 are SGDLS and YYNGEE. This CDR3 is 14 amino acids long. The V end was cut by 0 bases, the J end by 1 base, with 7 bases between. The CDR3 region is CASSVEGAQETQYF. CDR3 in DNA: TGTGCCAGCAGCGTAGAAGGAGCCCAAGAGACCCAGTACTTC.

V and J are TRBV6-5 and TRBJ2-1, with TRBD2 matching over 10 bases. V dropped 4 bases and J dropped 10; count of bases not matched to a gene: 10. CDR1 is MNHEY, CDR2 SVGAGI, per germline. The CDR3 runs 15 residues. The chain's CDR3 is CASSFYLAGEGEQFF. CDR3 DNA: TGTGCCAGCAGTTTCTACCTAGCGGGAGAGGGGGAGCAGTTCTTC.

CDR3 amino acids: CASSPLGQGLYEQYF. The CDR3 nucleotides are TGCGCCAGCAGCCCCCTCGGACAGGGGTTATACGAGCAGTACTTC. The chain is built from TRBV5-1 and TRBJ2-7; TRBD1 agrees at 9 bases. The junction had 9 bases not matched to a gene; V was cut back by 4 bases and J by 4 bases. The CDR3 has 15 residues. CDR1 and CDR2 (germline): SGHRS, YFSETQ.

This sequence joins TRBV28 and TRBJ1-3; possibly TRBD1 for D (6 bases). The germline V gene has CDR1 MDHEN and CDR2 SYDVKM. Trimming left V 6 bases short and J 2 bases short, with 14 bases between. The CDR3 runs 15 residues. The CDR3 sequence: CASSPGGAAGNTIYF. CDR3 nucleotide sequence: TGTGCCAGCAGCCCTGGGGGGGCAGCTGGAAACACCATATATTTT.

The chain employs TRBV7-6 and TRBJ2-3, with 8 bases fitting TRBD1. The V gene end was trimmed by 4 bases and the J gene end by 1 base; junction bases not matched to a gene: 4. This CDR3 region has 15 residues. Germline V gene sequence: CDR1 SGHVS, CDR2 FNYEAQ. The CDR3 DNA is TGTGCCAGCAGCTCAGGGGGCTGGGGCACAGATACGCAGTATTTT. Translating it yields CASSSGGWGTDTQYF.

The rearrangement uses TRBV5-4 and TRBJ1-3; D not certain. V was shortened by 0 bases and J by 0 bases, with 7 bases between the two germline ends. CDR1 and CDR2 (germline): SGHNT, YYREEE (reference sequence). This CDR3 is built from 15 residues. The DNA of the CDR3 is TGTGCCAGCAGCTTGGGGGCTTTCTCTGGAAACACCATATATTTT. Its protein product is CASSLGAFSGNTIYF.

CDR3 sequence (DNA): TGTGCCAGCAGCCAAGACCTCCGGACATTTTCGGAGCAGTACTTC. As protein: CASSQDLRTFSEQYF. The chain has TRBV14 and TRBJ2-7; D is perhaps TRBD1 (5 bases). Trimming left V 0 bases short and J 7 bases short, with 16 bases between. The germline gives CDR1 SGHDN, CDR2 FVKESK. This CDR3 has 15 amino acids.

This clone was counted a single time. The chain is built from TRBV11-2 and TRBJ2-2; 8 bases fit TRBD1. Trimming cost V 2 bases and J 3 bases; bases outside gene matches: 8. The CDR3 is made up of 17 amino acids. CDR1 and CDR2 (germline): SGHAT, FQNNGV. CDR3 amino acids: CASSLFRTGWDTGELFF. CDR3 DNA: TGTGCCAGCAGCTTATTCCGGACAGGGTGGGACACCGGGGAGCTGTTTTTT.

The chain has TRBV5-1 and TRBJ2-1, with no clear D. The CDR3 runs 11 residues. V was shortened by 4 bases and J by 10 bases, with 9 bases between the two germline ends. The germline gives CDR1 SGHRS, CDR2 YFSETQ. The CDR3 loop reads CASSPAREQFF. The DNA for the CDR3 is TGCGCCAGCAGCCCCGCCAGGGAGCAGTTCTTC.

The chain combines TRBV5-1 with TRBJ1-3; possibly TRBD1 for D (6 bases). V lost 4 bases and J lost 0, with 11 bases in between. CDR3 length: 15 amino acids. Germline V CDR1 and CDR2: SGHRS, YFSETQ. The CDR3 here is CASSPGAFSGNTIYF. The CDR3 DNA follows: TGCGCCAGCAGCCCAGGGGCTTTCTCTGGAAACACCATATATTTT.

This clone appeared a few times. V is TRBV5-1 and J is TRBJ1-1; D may be TRBD1 (5 bases). The germline V gene has CDR1 SGHRS and CDR2 YFSETQ. V lost 1 base and J 0 bases, leaving 10 bases between the germline ends. The CDR3 covers 15 residues. CDR3 in amino acids: CASSLLGHLNTEAFF. CDR3 nucleotides: TGCGCCAGCAGCTTGCTCGGACACCTGAACACTGAAGCTTTCTTT.

The CDR3 bases are TGTGCCAGCAGTGAAAATTTCTTCTCACCCCTCCACTTT. Protein product: CASSENFFSPLHF. The V call is TRBV6-1, the J call TRBJ1-6; D ambiguous. Per the germline V gene, CDR1 is MNHNS and CDR2 is SASEGT. The CDR3 spans 13 residues. V dropped 2 bases and J dropped 10 bases, with 9 bases sitting between them.

The chain combines TRBV13 with TRBJ1-1; weak D call: TRBD1 (5 bases). This CDR3 region has 13 residues. Germline CDR1 PRHDT, CDR2 FYEKMQ (reference sequence). V was cut by 4 bases and J by 2 bases, with 8 bases left in between. CDR3 amino acids: CASSYTGNTEAFF. Written as DNA, the CDR3 is TGTGCCAGCAGCTATACAGGAAACACTGAAGCTTTCTTT.

The chain uses TRBV27 and TRBJ2-2, with 8 bases that match TRBD2. The CDR3 runs 13 residues. Germline assignment: CDR1 MNHEY and CDR2 SMNVEV (reference sequence). V shed 8 bases, J shed 5 bases, and the junction held 4 bases outside the gene matches. As DNA, the CDR3 is TGTGCCAGCGGGACTAGAGGAACCGGGGAGCTGTTTTTT. Protein sequence: CASGTRGTGELFF.

The rearrangement uses TRBV5-1 and TRBJ1-6; D gene uncertain. V was pared by 0 bases and J by 8 bases, with 12 bases between. The CDR3 is made up of 15 amino acids. CDR1 is SGHRS and CDR2 is YFSETQ in the germline V gene. This chain's CDR3 is CASSLDPGGHSPLHF. The CDR3 bases are TGCGCCAGCAGCTTGGATCCGGGAGGGCATTCACCCCTCCACTTT.